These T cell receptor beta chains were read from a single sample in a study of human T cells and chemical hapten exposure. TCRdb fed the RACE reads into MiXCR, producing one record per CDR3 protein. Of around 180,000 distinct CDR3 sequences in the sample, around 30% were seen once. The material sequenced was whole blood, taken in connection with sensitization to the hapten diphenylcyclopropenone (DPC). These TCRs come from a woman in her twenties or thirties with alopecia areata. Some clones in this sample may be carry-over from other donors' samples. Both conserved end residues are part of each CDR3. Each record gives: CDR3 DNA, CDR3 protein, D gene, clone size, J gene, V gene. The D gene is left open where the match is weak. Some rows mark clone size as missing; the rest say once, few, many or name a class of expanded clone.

TGCAGTGCCCCCAATACGGGGAATGAGCAGTTCTTC,CSAPNTGNEQFF,-,-,TRBJ2-1,TRBV20-1
TGCGCCAGCAGCTTGGTCGGAGGGGGCGTCTATGGCTACACCTTC,CASSLVGGGVYGYTF,TRBD1,-,TRBJ1-2,TRBV5-1
TGTGCCAGCAGCTTAATCAAACAGCAGGGTGAGCAGTTCTTC,CASSLIKQQGEQFF,-,-,TRBJ2-1,TRBV7-9
TGTGCCAGCAGTTCCGCGGGGGGTGGATCCTACGAGCAGTACTTC,CASSSAGGGSYEQYF,TRBD2,few,TRBJ2-7,TRBV28
TGCAGCGTCCGAACGCCGGCAATGGGCAATCAGCCCCAGCATTTT,CSVRTPAMGNQPQHF,-,-,TRBJ1-5,TRBV29-1
TGTGCCAGCAGCTTAGGACACCAAGCTTACGAGCAGTACTTC,CASSLGHQAYEQYF,-,-,TRBJ2-7,TRBV7-6
TGCGCCAGCAGCCAAGATCTGGCAGGGCTTACGGTTTGGGGCACTGAAGCTTTCTTT,CASSQDLAGLTVWGTEAFF,-,-,TRBJ1-1,TRBV4-3
TGTGCCAGCCGTTCTGTGGGGACGGACCACGAGCAGTACTTC,CASRSVGTDHEQYF,-,-,TRBJ2-7,TRBV27
TGTGCCAGCAGCTTAGCAGGCCCTGACAATGAGCAGTTCTTC,CASSLAGPDNEQFF,-,-,TRBJ2-1,TRBV7-9
TGCGCCAGCAGCTTGAACGGACAGCAAGAGACCCAGTACTTC,CASSLNGQQETQYF,-,-,TRBJ2-5,TRBV5-1
TGTGCCAGCAGCTTAGAACAGTATAATTCACCCCTCCACTTT,CASSLEQYNSPLHF,-,many,TRBJ1-6,TRBV7-9
TGTGCCAGCAGTTACAGGGGTTCCGGCGAGCAGTACTTC,CASSYRGSGEQYF,-,-,TRBJ2-7,TRBV6-5
TGTGCCAGCAGCTTAAACCAATTCCGCGACTACGAGCAGTACTTC,CASSLNQFRDYEQYF,-,-,TRBJ2-7,TRBV7-2
TGTGCCAGCAGATCCTACAGGGGCGGGCGGACTAACTATGGCTACACCTTC,CASRSYRGGRTNYGYTF,TRBD1,few,TRBJ1-2,TRBV28
TGCAGCGCTCAGAGGCTTCCCCAAACCTACAATGAGCAGTTCTTC,CSAQRLPQTYNEQFF,-,-,TRBJ2-1,TRBV29-1
TGTGCCAGCAGTGATCCCAGGGGTTCCGGTGAAAAACTGTTTTTT,CASSDPRGSGEKLFF,-,-,TRBJ1-4,TRBV25-1
TGTGCCAGTAGCTGGGGTTCTAGCCGGATCGTCGGGGAGCTGTTTTTT,CASSWGSSRIVGELFF,-,many,TRBJ2-2,TRBV19
TGCAGTGCTTTCCGGGACAGGGATAATTCACCCCTCCACTTT,CSAFRDRDNSPLHF,TRBD1,-,TRBJ1-6,TRBV20-1